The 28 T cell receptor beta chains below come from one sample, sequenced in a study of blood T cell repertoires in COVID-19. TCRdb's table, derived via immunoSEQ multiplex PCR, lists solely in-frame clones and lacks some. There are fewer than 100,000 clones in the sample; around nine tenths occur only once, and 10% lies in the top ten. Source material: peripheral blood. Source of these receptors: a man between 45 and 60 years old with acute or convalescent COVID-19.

The CDR3 bases are TGTGCCAGCAGGTACCGGGGAGGGGGCCAAGAGACCCAGTACTTC. Encoded protein: CASRYRGGGQETQYF. J is TRBJ2-5 and V is TRBV6-2 or TRBV6-3; possibly TRBD2 for D (7 bases). Germline V gene sequence: CDR1 MNHEY, CDR2 SVGEGT. With 6 bases removed from V and 1 base from J, the gap between germline ends came to 15 bases. The CDR3 has 15 residues.

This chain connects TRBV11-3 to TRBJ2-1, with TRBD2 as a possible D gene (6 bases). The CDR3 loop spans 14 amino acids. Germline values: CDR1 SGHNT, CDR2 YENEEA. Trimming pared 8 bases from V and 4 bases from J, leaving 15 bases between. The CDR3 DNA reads TGTGCCAGCCTAAGCCGGGACTCTTACAATGAGCAGTTCTTC. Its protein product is CASLSRDSYNEQFF. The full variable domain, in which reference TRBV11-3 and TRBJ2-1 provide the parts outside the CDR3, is EAGVVQSPRYKIIEKKQPVAFWCNPISGHNTLYWYLQNLGQGPELLIRYENEEAVDDSQLPKDRFSAERLKGVDSTLKIQPAELGDSAVYLCASLSRDSYNEQFFGPGTRLTVL.

CDR3 region: CATRKLSGATYEQYF. DNA of the CDR3: TGTGCCACCCGTAAGCTTAGCGGGGCCACCTACGAGCAGTACTTC. The chain is built from TRBV15 and TRBJ2-7; 8 bases fit TRBD2. Per germline, CDR1 LNHNV and CDR2 YYDKDF (reference sequence). The CDR3 consists of 15 residues. The V segment lost 8 bases and the J segment 2 bases; nucleotides outside the gene matches: 11. The full variable domain, rest sourced from reference TRBV15 and TRBJ2-7, is DAMVIQNPRYQVTQFGKPVTLSCSQTLNHNVMYWYQQKSSQAPKLLFHYYDKDFNNEADTPDNFQSRRPNTSFCFLDIRSPGLGDTAMYLCATRKLSGATYEQYFGPGTRLTVT.

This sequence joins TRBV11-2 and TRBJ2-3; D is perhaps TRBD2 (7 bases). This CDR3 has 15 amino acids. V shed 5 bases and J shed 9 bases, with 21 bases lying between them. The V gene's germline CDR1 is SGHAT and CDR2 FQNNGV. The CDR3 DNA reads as TGTGCCAGCAGCCTTGAGACAGGAACTAGCGCAACGCAGTATTTT. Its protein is CASSLETGTSATQYF.

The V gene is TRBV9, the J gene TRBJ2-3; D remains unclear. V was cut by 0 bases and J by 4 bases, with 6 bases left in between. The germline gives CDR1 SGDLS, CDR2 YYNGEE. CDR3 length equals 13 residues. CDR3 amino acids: CASSVALSDTQYF. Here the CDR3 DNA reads TGTGCCAGCAGCGTAGCTCTATCAGATACGCAGTATTTT.

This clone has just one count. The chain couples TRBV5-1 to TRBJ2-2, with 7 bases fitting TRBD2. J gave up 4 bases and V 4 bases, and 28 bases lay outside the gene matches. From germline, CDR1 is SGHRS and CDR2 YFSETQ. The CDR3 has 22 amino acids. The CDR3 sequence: CASSPSQLASGQKRASTGELFF. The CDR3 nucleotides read TGCGCCAGCAGCCCATCACAACTGGCTAGCGGACAAAAACGGGCCTCCACCGGGGAGCTGTTTTTT.

CDR3 sequence (DNA): TGTGCCAGCAGCTTAGTAGTCGCGCCTGAGCAGTTCTTC. Amino acid sequence: CASSLVVAPEQFF. The chain joins TRBV7-9 to TRBJ2-1; D is undetermined. The V end lost 1 base, the J end lost 9 bases, and 10 bases lay between the germline ends. This CDR3 has 13 amino acids. Germline V gene sequence: CDR1 SEHNR, CDR2 FQNEAQ (reference sequence). The full variable domain, completed using reference TRBV7-9 and TRBJ2-1, is DTGVSQNPRHKITKRGQNVTFRCDPISEHNRLYWYRQTLGQGPEFLTYFQNEAQLEKSRLLSDRFSAERPKGSFSTLEIQRTEQGDSAMYLCASSLVVAPEQFFGPGTRLTVL.

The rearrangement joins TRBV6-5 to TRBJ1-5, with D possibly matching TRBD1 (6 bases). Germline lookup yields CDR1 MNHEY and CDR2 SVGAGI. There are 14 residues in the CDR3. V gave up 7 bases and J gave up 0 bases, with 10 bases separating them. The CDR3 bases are TGTGCCAGCACCGGACAGTATAGCAATCAGCCCCAGCATTTT. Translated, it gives CASTGQYSNQPQHF.

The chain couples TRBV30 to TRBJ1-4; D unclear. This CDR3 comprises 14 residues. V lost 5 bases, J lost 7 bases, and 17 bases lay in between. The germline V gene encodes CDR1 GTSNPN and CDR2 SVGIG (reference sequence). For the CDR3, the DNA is TGTGCCTGGTCCGGGGTCAGGAGAGGTGAAAAACTGTTTTTT. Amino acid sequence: CAWSGVRRGEKLFF.

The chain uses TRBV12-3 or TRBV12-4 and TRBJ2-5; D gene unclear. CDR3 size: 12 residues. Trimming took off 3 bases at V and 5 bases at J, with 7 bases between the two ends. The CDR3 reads CASSFGVETQYF. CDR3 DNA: TGTGCCAGCAGTTTTGGAGTTGAGACCCAGTACTTC.

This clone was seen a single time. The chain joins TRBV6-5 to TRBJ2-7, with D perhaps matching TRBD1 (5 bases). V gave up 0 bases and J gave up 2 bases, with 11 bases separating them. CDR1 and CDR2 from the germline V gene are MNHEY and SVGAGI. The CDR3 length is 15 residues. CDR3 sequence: CASSYSTGATYEQYF. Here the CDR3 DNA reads TGTGCCAGCAGTTACTCTACAGGAGCTACCTACGAGCAGTACTTC.

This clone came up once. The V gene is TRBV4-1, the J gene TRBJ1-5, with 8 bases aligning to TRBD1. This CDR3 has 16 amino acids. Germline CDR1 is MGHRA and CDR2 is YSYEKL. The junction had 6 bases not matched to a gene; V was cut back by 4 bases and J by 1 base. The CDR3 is CASSRQGAGSNQPQHF. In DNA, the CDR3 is TGCGCCAGCAGCCGCCAGGGGGCCGGCAGCAATCAGCCCCAGCATTTT.

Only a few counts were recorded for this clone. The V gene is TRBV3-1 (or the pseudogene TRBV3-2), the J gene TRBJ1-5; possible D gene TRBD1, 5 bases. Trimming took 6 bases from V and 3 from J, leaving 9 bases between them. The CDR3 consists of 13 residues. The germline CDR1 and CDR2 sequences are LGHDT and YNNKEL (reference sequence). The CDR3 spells CASRRQSNQPQHF. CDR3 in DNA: TGTGCCAGCAGGAGACAGTCCAATCAGCCCCAGCATTTT.

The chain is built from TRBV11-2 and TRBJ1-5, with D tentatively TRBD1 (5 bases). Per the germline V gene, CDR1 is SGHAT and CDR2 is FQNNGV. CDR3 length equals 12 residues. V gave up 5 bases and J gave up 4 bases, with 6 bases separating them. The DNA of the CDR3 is TGTGCCAGCAGCGCAGGGAATCAGCCCCAGCATTTT. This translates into CASSAGNQPQHF.

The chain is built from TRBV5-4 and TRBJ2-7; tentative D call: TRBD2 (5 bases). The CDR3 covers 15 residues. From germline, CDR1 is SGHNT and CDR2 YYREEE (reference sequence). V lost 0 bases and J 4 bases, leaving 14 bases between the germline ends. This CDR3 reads CASSLGGSRVYEQYF. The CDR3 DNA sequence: TGTGCCAGCAGCTTGGGAGGCTCGCGGGTATACGAGCAGTACTTC.

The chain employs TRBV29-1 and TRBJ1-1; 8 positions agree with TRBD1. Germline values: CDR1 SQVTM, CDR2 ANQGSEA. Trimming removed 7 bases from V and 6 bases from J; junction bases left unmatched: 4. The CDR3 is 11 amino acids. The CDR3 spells CSAETGAEAFF. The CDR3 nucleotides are TGCAGCGCCGAGACAGGGGCTGAAGCTTTCTTT.

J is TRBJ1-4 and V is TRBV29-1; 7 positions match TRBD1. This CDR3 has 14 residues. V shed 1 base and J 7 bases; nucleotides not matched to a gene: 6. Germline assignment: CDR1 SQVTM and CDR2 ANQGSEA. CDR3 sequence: CSVEVRDSREKLFF. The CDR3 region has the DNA TGCAGCGTTGAAGTTCGGGACAGTCGTGAAAAACTGTTTTTT.

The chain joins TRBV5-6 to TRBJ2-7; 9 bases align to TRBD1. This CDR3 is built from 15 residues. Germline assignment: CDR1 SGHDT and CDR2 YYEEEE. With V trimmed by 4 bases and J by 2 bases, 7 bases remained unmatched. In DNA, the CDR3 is TGTGCCAGCAGCAATTACAGGGGGCTACCCTACGAGCAGTACTTC. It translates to CASSNYRGLPYEQYF.

DNA of the CDR3: TGTGCCAGTAGTATCCGGGAGGGCCGGCAGACCCAGTACTTC. It encodes CASSIREGRQTQYF. V gene TRBV19 combines with J gene TRBJ2-5; 8 bases match TRBD2. The germline V gene encodes CDR1 LNHDA and CDR2 SQIVND (reference sequence). V lost 3 bases, J lost 6 bases, and 6 bases stayed unmatched. The CDR3 length is 14 residues.

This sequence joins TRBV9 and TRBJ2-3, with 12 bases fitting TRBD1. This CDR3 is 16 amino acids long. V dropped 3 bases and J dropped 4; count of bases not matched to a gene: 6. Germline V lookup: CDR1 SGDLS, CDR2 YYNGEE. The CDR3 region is CASSAPGQGASDTQYF. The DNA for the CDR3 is TGTGCCAGCAGCGCACCGGGACAGGGGGCATCAGATACGCAGTATTTT.

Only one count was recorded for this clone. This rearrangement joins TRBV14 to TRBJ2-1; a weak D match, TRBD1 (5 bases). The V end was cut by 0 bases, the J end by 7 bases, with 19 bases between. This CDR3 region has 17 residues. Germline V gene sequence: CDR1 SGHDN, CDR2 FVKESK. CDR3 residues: CASSQDAQGYLSNEQFF. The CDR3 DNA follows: TGTGCCAGCAGCCAAGATGCGCAGGGTTACCTTAGTAATGAGCAGTTCTTC. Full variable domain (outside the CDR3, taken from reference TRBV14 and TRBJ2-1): EAGVTQFPSHSVIEKGQTVTLRCDPISGHDNLYWYRRVMGKEIKFLLHFVKESKQDESGMPNNRFLAERTGGTYSTLKVQPAELEDSGVYFCASSQDAQGYLSNEQFFGPGTRLTVL.

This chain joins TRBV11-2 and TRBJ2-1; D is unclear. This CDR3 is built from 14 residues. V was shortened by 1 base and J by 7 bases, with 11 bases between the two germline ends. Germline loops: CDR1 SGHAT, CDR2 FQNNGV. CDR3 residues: CASSLVPRVNEQFF. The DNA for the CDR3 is TGTGCCAGCAGCTTAGTGCCTAGAGTGAATGAGCAGTTCTTC.

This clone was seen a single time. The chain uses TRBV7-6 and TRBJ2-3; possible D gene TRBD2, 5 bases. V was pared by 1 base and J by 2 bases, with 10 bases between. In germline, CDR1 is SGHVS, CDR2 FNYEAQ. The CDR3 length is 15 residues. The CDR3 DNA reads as TGTGCCAGCAGCTTAGGGACTCTCAACACAGATACGCAGTATTTT. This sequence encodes CASSLGTLNTDTQYF.

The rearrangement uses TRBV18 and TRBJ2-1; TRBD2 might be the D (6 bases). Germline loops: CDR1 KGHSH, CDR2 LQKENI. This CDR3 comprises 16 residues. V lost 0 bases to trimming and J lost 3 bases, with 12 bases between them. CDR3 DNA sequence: TGTGCCAGCTCACCACCGATGAGGGAGGTCTACAATGAGCAGTTCTTC. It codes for CASSPPMREVYNEQFF.

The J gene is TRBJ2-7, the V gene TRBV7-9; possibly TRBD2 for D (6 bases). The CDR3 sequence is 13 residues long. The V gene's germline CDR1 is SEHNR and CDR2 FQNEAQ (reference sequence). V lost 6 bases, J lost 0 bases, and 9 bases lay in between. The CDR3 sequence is CASSIGGSYEQYF. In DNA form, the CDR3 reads TGTGCCAGCAGTATCGGGGGCTCCTACGAGCAGTACTTC.

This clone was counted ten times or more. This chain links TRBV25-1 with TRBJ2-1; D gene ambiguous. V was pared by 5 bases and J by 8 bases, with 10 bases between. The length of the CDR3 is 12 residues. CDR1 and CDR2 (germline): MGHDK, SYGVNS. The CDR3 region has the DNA TGTGCCAGCAGTCCGGTAGCCGATGAGCAGTTCTTC. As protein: CASSPVADEQFF.

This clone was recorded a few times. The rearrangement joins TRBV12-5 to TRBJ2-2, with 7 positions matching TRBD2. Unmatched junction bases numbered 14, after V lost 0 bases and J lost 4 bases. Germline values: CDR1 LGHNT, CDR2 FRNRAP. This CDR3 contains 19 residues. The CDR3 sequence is CASGLVPSQGTTFTGELFF. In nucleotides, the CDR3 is TGTGCTAGTGGTTTGGTCCCCTCGCAAGGGACTACCTTCACCGGGGAGCTGTTTTTT.

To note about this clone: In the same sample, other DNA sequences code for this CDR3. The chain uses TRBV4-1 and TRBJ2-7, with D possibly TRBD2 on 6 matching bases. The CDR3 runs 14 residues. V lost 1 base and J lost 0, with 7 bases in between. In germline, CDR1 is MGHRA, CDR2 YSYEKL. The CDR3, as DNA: TGCGCCAGCAGCCAAGTTAGCGGCTCCTACGAGCAGTACTTC. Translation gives CASSQVSGSYEQYF.